The clone carrying this T cell receptor (beta chain) has just one count. Its target is unknown. This sample is drawn from a study of identifying expanded T cells in peripheral blood. Germline V gene data show CDR1 as GTSNPN and CDR2 as SVGIG (reference sequence). The CDR3 spans 12 residues. V was shortened by 2 bases and J by 2 bases, with 7 bases between the two germline ends. Overall study results and limits: Technical replicates showed about 1.2 changed clones; two weeks 15 to 20; four weeks 19.

Method: immunoSEQ multiplex PCR; TCRdb's copy keeps in-frame clones and lacks some. The table records approximately 100,000 clones, almost 90% of them present only once. No infections or other immune events were documented during collection. The TCR originated in a person between 18 and 75 years old in good health. The V call is TRBV30, the J call TRBJ2-7; no firm D call. The sample consisted of blood. CDR3 sequence: CAWSNQPYEQYF. The CDR3 DNA reads as TGTGCCTGGAGTAACCAGCCCTACGAGCAGTACTTC. The variable domain in full, completed from reference TRBV30 and TRBJ2-7, reads SQTIHQWPATLVQPVGSPLSLECTVEGTSNPNLYWYRQAAGRGLQLLFYSVGIGQISSEVPQNLSASRPQDRQFILSSKKLLLSDSGFYLCAWSNQPYEQYFGPGTRLTVT.